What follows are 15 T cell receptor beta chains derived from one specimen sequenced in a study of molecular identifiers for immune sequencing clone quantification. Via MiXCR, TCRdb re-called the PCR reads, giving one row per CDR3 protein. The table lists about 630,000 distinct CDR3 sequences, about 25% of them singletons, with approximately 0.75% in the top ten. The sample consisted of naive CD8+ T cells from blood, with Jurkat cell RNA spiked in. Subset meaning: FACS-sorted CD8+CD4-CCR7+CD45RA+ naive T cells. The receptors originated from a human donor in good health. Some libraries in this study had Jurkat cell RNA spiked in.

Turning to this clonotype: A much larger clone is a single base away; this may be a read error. DNA of the CDR3: TGTGCCAGCAGCATGGGGACAGGGGGAGAGCAGTGCTTC. The encoded protein is CASSMGTGGEQCF. The gene calls are TRBV7-9 and TRBJ2-7; TRBD1 agrees at 11 bases. The CDR3 loop spans 13 amino acids. CDR1 is SEHNR and CDR2 is FQNEAQ in the germline V gene (reference sequence).

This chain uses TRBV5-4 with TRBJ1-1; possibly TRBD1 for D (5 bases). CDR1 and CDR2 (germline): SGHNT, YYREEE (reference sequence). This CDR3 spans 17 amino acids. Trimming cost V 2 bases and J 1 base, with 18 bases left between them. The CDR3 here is CASSFPGYWGENTEAFF. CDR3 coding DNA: TGTGCCAGCAGCTTCCCAGGGTATTGGGGGGAGAACACTGAAGCTTTCTTT. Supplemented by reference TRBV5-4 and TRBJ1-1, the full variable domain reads ETGVTQSPTHLIKTRGQQVTLRCSSQSGHNTVSWYQQALGQGPQFIFQYYREEENGRGNFPPRFSGLQFPNYSSELNVNALELDDSALYLCASSFPGYWGENTEAFFGQGTRLTVV.

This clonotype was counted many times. Written as DNA, the CDR3 is TGTGCCATCGCCGAGGGGGTGGGCACTGAAGCTTTCTTT. Translated, it gives CAIAEGVGTEAFF. The chain is built from TRBV6-1 and TRBJ1-1; weak D call: TRBD1 (6 bases). This CDR3 region has 13 residues. Germline V CDR1 and CDR2: MNHNS, SASEGT. V shed 10 bases and J shed 4 bases, with 16 bases lying between them.

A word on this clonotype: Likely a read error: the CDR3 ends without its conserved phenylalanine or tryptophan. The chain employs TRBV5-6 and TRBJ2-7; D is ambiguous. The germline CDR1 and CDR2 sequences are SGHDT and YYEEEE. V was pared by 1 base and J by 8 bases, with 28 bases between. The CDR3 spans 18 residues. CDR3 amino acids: CASSLWGVVSRSSCQQYL. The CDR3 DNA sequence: TGTGCCAGCAGCTTGTGGGGTGTCGTGTCGCGGAGCTCCTGCCAGCAGTACCTC.

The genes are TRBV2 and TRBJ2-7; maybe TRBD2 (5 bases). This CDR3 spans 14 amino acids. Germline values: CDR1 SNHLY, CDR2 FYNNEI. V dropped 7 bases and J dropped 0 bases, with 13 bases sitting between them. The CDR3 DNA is TGTGCCAGCACCGAGGGAGCAGCCTCCTACGAGCAGTACTTC. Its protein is CASTEGAASYEQYF.

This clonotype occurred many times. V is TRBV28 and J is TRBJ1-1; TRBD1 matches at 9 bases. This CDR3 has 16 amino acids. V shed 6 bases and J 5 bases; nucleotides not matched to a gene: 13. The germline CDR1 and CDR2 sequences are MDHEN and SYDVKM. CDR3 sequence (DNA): TGTGCCAGCAGCCGACCCCCCCGGACAGGGGTGACTGAAGCTTTCTTT. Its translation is CASSRPPRTGVTEAFF.

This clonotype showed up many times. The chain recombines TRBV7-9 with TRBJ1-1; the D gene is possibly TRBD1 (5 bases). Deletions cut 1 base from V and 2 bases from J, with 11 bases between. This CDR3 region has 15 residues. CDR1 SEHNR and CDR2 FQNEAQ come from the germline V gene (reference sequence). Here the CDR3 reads CASSLVVTENTEAFF. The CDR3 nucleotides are TGTGCCAGCAGCTTAGTGGTGACAGAAAACACTGAAGCTTTCTTT. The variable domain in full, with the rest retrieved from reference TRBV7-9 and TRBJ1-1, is DTGVSQNPRHKITKRGQNVTFRCDPISEHNRLYWYRQTLGQGPEFLTYFQNEAQLEKSRLLSDRFSAERPKGSFSTLEIQRTEQGDSAMYLCASSLVVTENTEAFFGQGTRLTVV.

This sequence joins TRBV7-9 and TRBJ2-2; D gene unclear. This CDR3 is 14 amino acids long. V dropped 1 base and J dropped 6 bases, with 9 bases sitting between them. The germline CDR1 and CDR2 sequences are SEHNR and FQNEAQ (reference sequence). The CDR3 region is CASSLDSGSGELFF. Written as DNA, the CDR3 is TGTGCCAGCAGCTTAGATTCTGGGTCCGGGGAGCTGTTTTTT.

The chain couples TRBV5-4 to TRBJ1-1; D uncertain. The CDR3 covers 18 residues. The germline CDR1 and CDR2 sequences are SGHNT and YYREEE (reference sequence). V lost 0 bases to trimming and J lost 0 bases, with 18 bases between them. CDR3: CASSLGEQERSMNTEAFF. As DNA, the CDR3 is TGTGCCAGCAGCTTGGGGGAGCAGGAGCGGAGCATGAACACTGAAGCTTTCTTT.

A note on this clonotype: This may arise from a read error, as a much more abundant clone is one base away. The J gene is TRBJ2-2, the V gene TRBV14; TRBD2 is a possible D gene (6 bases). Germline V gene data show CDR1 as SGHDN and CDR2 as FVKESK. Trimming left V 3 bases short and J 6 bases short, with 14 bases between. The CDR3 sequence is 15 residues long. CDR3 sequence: CASSHPGVAPGELFF. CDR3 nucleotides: TGTGCCAGCAGCCACCCGGGGGTGGCCCCCGGGGAGCTGTTTTTT.

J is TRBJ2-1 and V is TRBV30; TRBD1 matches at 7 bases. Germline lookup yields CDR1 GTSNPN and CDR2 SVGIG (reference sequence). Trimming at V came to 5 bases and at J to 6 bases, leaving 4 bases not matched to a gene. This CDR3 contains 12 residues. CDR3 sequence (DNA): TGTGCCTGGGACAGGGCGATCAATGAGCAGTTCTTC. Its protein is CAWDRAINEQFF.

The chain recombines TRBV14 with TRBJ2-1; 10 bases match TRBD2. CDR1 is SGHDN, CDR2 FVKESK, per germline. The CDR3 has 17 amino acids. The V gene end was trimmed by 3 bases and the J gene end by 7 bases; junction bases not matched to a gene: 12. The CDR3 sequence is CASSHLAGESRGNEQFF. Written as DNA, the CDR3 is TGTGCCAGCAGCCATCTAGCGGGAGAGTCTCGTGGGAATGAGCAGTTCTTC.

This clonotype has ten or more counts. The CDR3 loop reads CASSQVVDGQGDRRQYF. In DNA, the CDR3 is TGTGCCAGCAGCCAAGTAGTGGACGGACAGGGGGACCGTCGGCAGTACTTC. This chain links TRBV3-1 with TRBJ2-7, with 10 bases fitting TRBD1. After removal of 1 base from V and 9 bases from J, the junction contained 15 bases not matched to a gene. The CDR3 consists of 17 residues. The germline V gene encodes CDR1 LGHDT and CDR2 YNNKEL (reference sequence).

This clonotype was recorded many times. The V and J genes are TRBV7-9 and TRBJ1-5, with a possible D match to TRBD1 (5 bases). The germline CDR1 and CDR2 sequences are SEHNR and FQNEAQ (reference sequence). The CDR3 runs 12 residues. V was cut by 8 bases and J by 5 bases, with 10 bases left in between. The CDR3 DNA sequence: TGTGCCAGCTCACCAGGGTATCAGCCCCAGCATTTT. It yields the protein CASSPGYQPQHF.

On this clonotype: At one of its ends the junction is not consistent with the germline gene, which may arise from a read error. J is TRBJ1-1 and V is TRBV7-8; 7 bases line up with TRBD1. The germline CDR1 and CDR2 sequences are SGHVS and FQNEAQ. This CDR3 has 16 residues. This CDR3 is CAGSLGLKGARTEAFF. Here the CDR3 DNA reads TGTGCCGGCAGCTTAGGCCTTAAGGGGGCAAGAACTGAAGCTTTCTTT.